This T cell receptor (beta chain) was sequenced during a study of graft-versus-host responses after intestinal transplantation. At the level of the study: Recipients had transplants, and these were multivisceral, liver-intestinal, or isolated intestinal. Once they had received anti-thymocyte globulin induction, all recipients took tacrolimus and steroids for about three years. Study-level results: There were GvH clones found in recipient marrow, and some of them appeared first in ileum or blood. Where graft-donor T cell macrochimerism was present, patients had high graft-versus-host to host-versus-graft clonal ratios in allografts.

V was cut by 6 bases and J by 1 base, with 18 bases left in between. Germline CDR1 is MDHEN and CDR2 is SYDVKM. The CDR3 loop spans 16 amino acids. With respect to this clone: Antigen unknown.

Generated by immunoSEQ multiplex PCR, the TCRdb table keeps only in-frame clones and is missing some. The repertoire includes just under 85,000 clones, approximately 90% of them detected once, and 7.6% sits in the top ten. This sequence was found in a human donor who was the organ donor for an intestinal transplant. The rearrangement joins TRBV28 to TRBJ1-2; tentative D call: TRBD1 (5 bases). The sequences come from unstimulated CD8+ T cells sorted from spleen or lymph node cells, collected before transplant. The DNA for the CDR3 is TGTGCCAGCAGATACGTAAAGGGACTTTATAACTATGGCTACACCTTC. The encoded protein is CASRYVKGLYNYGYTF.